The rows below give T cell receptor beta chains drawn from one sample of a study of OX40 agonist ivuxolimab in advanced cancers. Sequencing used immunoSEQ multiplex PCR; TCRdb keeps in-frame clones, though not all of them. The sample shows about 19,000 clones, approximately 88% of them seen only once. Sample: CD4+ or CD8+ T cells sorted from blood, taken in a trial of the OX40 agonist ivuxolimab. These receptors were taken from an adult with an advanced solid tumor such as melanoma, head and neck, liver or kidney cancer. CDR3s include the opening cysteine and the closing phenylalanine or tryptophan. The listing skips clone size in some rows; elsewhere it reads once, few, many or a size class.

J gene	clone size	V gene	CDR3 protein
TRBJ2-1	-	TRBV5-1	CASSVTGGSYNEQFF
TRBJ1-1	-	TRBV7-2	CASSITGTEAFF
TRBJ2-1	-	TRBV5-1	CASSIGQGWGQFF
TRBJ2-3	-	TRBV4-3	CASSQLLLLGGDTDTQYF
TRBJ2-1	-	TRBV9	CASSSRLQTSSPSGDYNEQFF
TRBJ2-2	-	TRBV28	CASSLRAPNTGELFF
TRBJ2-7	-	TRBV11-2	CASSHRDRGYEQYF
TRBJ2-2	once	TRBV2	CASSIGLAGGPTGELFF
TRBJ2-7	-	TRBV9	CASSVSGEVNYEQYF
TRBJ2-1	-	TRBV11-2	CASSSLAGAGEQFF
TRBJ2-7	-	TRBV27	CASSPSSYEQYF
TRBJ1-1	-	TRBV6-6	CASRTTGYTEAFF
TRBJ1-5	-	TRBV7-4	CASSHGQGDQPQHF
TRBJ1-5	-	TRBV23-1	CATKHLGNINQPQHF